This T cell receptor beta chain was sequenced for a study of T cells in Graves' hyperthyroidism and ophthalmopathy (dated 2019 in TCRdb). The study in broad terms: Peripheral blood was sampled at the time of initial diagnosis, prior to any treatment. Following sampling, methimazole starting at 30 mg daily was given to hyperthyroidism patients, and high-dose intravenous methylprednisolone was given to ophthalmopathy patients. The study also compared thyroid tissue and blood T-cell repertoires from roughly six Graves' hyperthyroidism patients. The paper reports TCR Vbeta CDR3 sequencing of some 140 peripheral blood samples: approximately 43 ophthalmopathy, under 85 hyperthyroidism and around 17 progressor patients. TCR V-J signatures able to tell the groups apart were searched for in a discovery cohort of 100 or so patients, of whom around 42 had Graves' ophthalmopathy and roughly 57 had stable Graves' hyperthyroidism. The 100 discovery patients were divided at random into training and test sets in a 7:3 ratio. Whether ophthalmopathy could be predicted prospectively was tested in an independent validation cohort made up of 18 to 20 hyperthyroidism patients plus 17 patients who later progressed to ophthalmopathy.

The TCR beta CDR3 regions were amplified from the RNA transcripts. The first round of RT-PCR for the TCR CDR3 was performed with the HTBI primer set and the Qiagen OneStep RT-PCR kit. A second multiplex PCR round built the libraries, followed by size selection and purification. Sequencing of the libraries was done on an Illumina HiSeq2000 using paired-end 100 bp reads. The paper's processing steps were these. Raw data were processed with SOAPnuke, discarding reads with adapters, uncalled bases, mean Phred below 15, or no exact constant-primer or identifier match. High-quality paired reads were merged with COPE v1.2.5, and unique nucleotide sequences were defined as clonotypes. MiTCR v1.1 was used to align clonotypes to the IMGT TRBV, TRBD and TRBJ reference segments. The analysis included only V-J combinations with a frequency above 0.0001, which together covered over 98% of the repertoires. A TCS score was defined as the ratio between F50 (clonal expansion) and ExV (chaos), using BLOSUM62-based TCRdist between CDR3 peptides within each V-J. Welch's t-statistics and random forest reduced fewer than 550 V-J features to 10 to 15, which were used in a naive Bayes classifier (R e1071). TCRdb passed the public sequencing reads through fastp at Q25 and MiXCR, retaining productive beta sequences. CDR3 protein sequences are deduplicated, and each keeps its most common genes and DNA. TCRdb's processing, not the authors' own work, is the source of the V and J calls. The sample contains 500,000 to 650,000 distinct CDR3 sequences, 15% to 20% of them found a single time. 40% to 50% of the sample is taken by the ten largest.

Here is what the overall study found, with its caveats: Sample size was not statistically predetermined, and blinding of investigators to group allocation was not performed. In validation, the model predicted progression to ophthalmopathy with 55% to 71% sensitivity and roughly 72% specificity, a median of approximately 6.5 months before onset. Most expanded thyroid clonotypes (frequency above 0.001) were also detected in blood, a finding suggesting that blood repertoires may reflect thyroid immune responses. Ophthalmopathy was separated from stable hyperthyroidism by a 13 V-J signature model, with approximately 89% sensitivity and about 81% specificity obtained in cross-validation and 80%/75% obtained in testing.

In this sample, this clonotype turned up many times. Its antigen is not yet known. Within one base of it there is no much larger clone, and no base qualities were kept. Ophthalmopathy patients had moderately to severely active disease, with a Clinical Activity Score of 3 or more, a NOSPECS grade of 4 or more, and a disease duration of less than 3 months. The study excluded patients with uncontrolled infections, other autoimmune diseases, pregnancy or lactation. Clinical symptoms, serum thyroxine and TRAb, thyroid ultrasound, and orbital computed tomography formed the basis for the diagnoses. PBMCs were separated from roughly 10 ml of fresh peripheral blood using Ficoll-Paque density gradient centrifugation. Trizol reagent was used to extract total RNA, and RNA quality was then checked on an Agilent 2100 Bioanalyzer. The V end loses 2 bases and the J end loses 6 bases, and a stretch of 14 bases separates them. The germline V gene (reference sequence) gives CDR1 as LGHDT and CDR2 as YNNKEL. Its CDR3 holds 15 amino acids, cysteine through phenylalanine. Only the CDR3 part of the read is kept: 45 bases, read in frame from the first base.

The V and J segments used are TRBV3-1 and TRBJ2-1; the best D guess is TRBD2, with 5 bases matching. The sample consisted of blood. The sequence was obtained from a man aged 40-55 years with Graves' ophthalmopathy. The nucleotides are TGTGCCAGCAGCCAATACCGCGGGCCGGGCAATGAGCAGTTCTTC. Translated, this is CASSQYRGPGNEQFF.